This T cell receptor beta chain was profiled in a study of blood T cell repertoires in COVID-19. Study-wide background: Samples taken during acute and convalescent COVID-19 were collected in the United States, Italy and Spain. The cDNA or gDNA used as material had been derived from T cells, B-cell-depleted T cells, or PBMCs.

The table lists this clone with a count of one. This table comes from immunoSEQ multiplex PCR, and its TCRdb copy is limited to in-frame clones, with some not included. The sample includes roughly 300,000 clones, around 86% of them seen just once. The V end lost 0 bases, the J end lost 2 bases, and 13 bases lay between the germline ends. The CDR3 consists of 16 residues. CDR1 and CDR2 from the germline V gene are SGHNT and YYREEE (reference sequence). The V and J genes are TRBV5-4 and TRBJ2-3; D remains ambiguous. Sequencing was performed on peripheral blood. The receptor comes from a woman in her thirties or forties who had recovered from COVID-19. CDR3 region: CASSLGSIRSTDTQYF. CDR3 bases: TGTGCCAGCAGCTTGGGATCGATACGGTCCACAGATACGCAGTATTTT. Full variable domain (rest looked up from reference TRBV5-4 and TRBJ2-3): ETGVTQSPTHLIKTRGQQVTLRCSSQSGHNTVSWYQQALGQGPQFIFQYYREEENGRGNFPPRFSGLQFPNYSSELNVNALELDDSALYLCASSLGSIRSTDTQYFGPGTRLTVL.